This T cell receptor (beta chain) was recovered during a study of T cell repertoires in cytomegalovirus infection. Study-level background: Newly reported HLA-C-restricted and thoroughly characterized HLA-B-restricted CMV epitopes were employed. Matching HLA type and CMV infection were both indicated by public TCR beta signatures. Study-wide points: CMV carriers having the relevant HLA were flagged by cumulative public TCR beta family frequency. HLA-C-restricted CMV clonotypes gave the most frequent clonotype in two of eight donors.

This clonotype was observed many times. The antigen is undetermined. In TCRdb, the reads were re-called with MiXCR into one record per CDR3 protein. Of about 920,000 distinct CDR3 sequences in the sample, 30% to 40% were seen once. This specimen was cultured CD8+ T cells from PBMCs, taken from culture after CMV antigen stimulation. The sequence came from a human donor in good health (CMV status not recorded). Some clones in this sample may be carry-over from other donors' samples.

CDR3: CASGPFGGVQETQYF. The DNA of the CDR3 is TGTGCCAGCGGACCTTTCGGCGGGGTCCAAGAGACCCAGTACTTC. The chain has TRBV7-9 and TRBJ2-5; D may be TRBD2 (6 bases). Trimming pared 8 bases from V and 1 base from J, leaving 17 bases between. Per the germline V gene, CDR1 is SEHNR and CDR2 is FQNEAQ (reference sequence). This CDR3 comprises 15 residues.